Each of the 16 T cell receptor beta chains below was sequenced from the same sample in a study of spatial heterogeneity in lung cancer. For these TCRs, the target antigens are not known. Time point here: sample taken at primary tumor resection. TCRdb ran MiXCR on the 5' RACE reads and lists one entry per CDR3 protein. The data show around 20,000 distinct CDR3 sequences, with about 6.5% seen just once and approximately 22% held by the top ten. Study-wide results and caveats: Mutation counts in tumors were tracked by counts of expanded intratumoral alpha and beta TCRs.

Here the sequenced sample was lung tumor tissue, taken at surgery. Receptors were obtained from a female donor with early-stage non-small cell lung cancer.

J is TRBJ2-1 and V is TRBV7-8; D call uncertain. Germline V gene sequence: CDR1 SGHVS, CDR2 FQNEAQ. CDR3 length: 14 amino acids. V lost 5 bases, J lost 3 bases, and 11 bases lay in between. CDR3 protein: CASSPDWGYNEQFF. CDR3 nucleotides: TGTGCCAGCAGCCCAGATTGGGGCTACAATGAGCAGTTCTTC.

This clonotype has at least ten counts. V is TRBV24-1 and J is TRBJ2-2, with 11 bases lining up with TRBD1. The CDR3 consists of 16 residues. V shed 7 bases, J shed 5 bases, and the junction held 8 bases outside the gene matches. The V gene's germline CDR1 is KGHDR and CDR2 SFDVKD. The CDR3 reads CATRVGTGGLTGELFF. The CDR3 DNA follows: TGTGCCACCAGGGTTGGGACAGGGGGATTGACCGGGGAGCTGTTTTTT.

This clonotype was counted ten times or more. This chain uses TRBV27 with TRBJ2-3; the D is unclear. This CDR3 comprises 14 residues. Trimming removed 5 bases from V and 1 base from J, with 10 bases in between. Per the germline V gene, CDR1 is MNHEY and CDR2 is SMNVEV (reference sequence). The CDR3 nucleotides are TGTGCCAGCAGTCAATTCCCCCGCACAGATACGCAGTATTTT. It codes for CASSQFPRTDTQYF.

This clonotype was recorded at least ten times. The chain combines TRBV7-9 with TRBJ2-3; D gene ambiguous. With 1 base removed from V and 0 bases from J, the gap between germline ends came to 8 bases. Germline V gene sequence: CDR1 SEHNR, CDR2 FQNEAQ (reference sequence). The CDR3 is 15 amino acids. The chain's CDR3 is CASSLGSFSTDTQYF. The DNA of the CDR3 is TGTGCCAGCAGCTTAGGGAGCTTTAGCACAGATACGCAGTATTTT.

This clonotype showed up many times. The rearrangement links TRBV11-1 to TRBJ2-1, with D uncertain. V was pared by 4 bases and J by 9 bases, with 16 bases between. The CDR3 has 14 amino acids. Germline V gives CDR1 SGHAT, CDR2 FQDESV (reference sequence). The CDR3 sequence: CASSSQSGILEQFF. In DNA form, the CDR3 reads TGTGCCAGCAGCTCCCAGTCGGGCATTCTTGAGCAGTTCTTC.

This clonotype occurred many times. The J gene is TRBJ2-3, the V gene TRBV7-2; 7 bases are a match to TRBD1. With V trimmed by 5 bases and J by 4 bases, 9 bases remained unmatched. The CDR3 totals 15 residues. CDR1 and CDR2 (germline): SGHTA, FQGNSA. The CDR3 sequence: CASSLQGERADTQYF. CDR3 bases: TGTGCCAGCAGCCTGCAGGGGGAGAGGGCAGATACGCAGTATTTT.

This clonotype was counted at least ten times. CDR3: CASSVGLNTGELFF. Written as DNA, the CDR3 is TGTGCCAGCAGCGTAGGACTGAACACCGGGGAGCTGTTTTTT. The chain carries TRBV9 and TRBJ2-2; D call uncertain. Per the germline V gene, CDR1 is SGDLS and CDR2 is YYNGEE. The CDR3 contains 14 residues. Between the trimmed V and J ends, which lost 0 bases and 1 base, there was a span of 4 bases.

Many counts were recorded for this clonotype. V and J are TRBV6-4 and TRBJ2-4; D is perhaps TRBD1 or TRBD2 (5 bases each). Trimming pared 7 bases from V and 2 bases from J, leaving 9 bases between. This CDR3 region has 13 residues. The germline V gene encodes CDR1 MRHNA and CDR2 SNTAGT. CDR3 sequence reads: CASMGVSKNIQYF. The CDR3 nucleotides read TGTGCCAGCATGGGGGTTTCCAAAAACATTCAGTACTTC.

This clonotype was seen many times. V is TRBV7-6 and J is TRBJ2-3; 7 positions match TRBD1. Unmatched junction bases numbered 12, after V lost 5 bases and J lost 4 bases. CDR1 is SGHVS, CDR2 FNYEAQ, per germline. The CDR3 sequence is 16 residues long. The chain's CDR3 is CASSGGTGVSADTQYF. The DNA for the CDR3 is TGTGCCAGCAGCGGTGGAACAGGGGTTTCCGCAGATACGCAGTATTTT.

This clonotype was found many times. The V call is TRBV12-3 or TRBV12-4, the J call TRBJ1-1, with a tentative D call TRBD1 (6 bases). Trimming removed 0 bases at V and 7 bases at J, with 12 bases between. This CDR3 has 14 residues. The CDR3, as DNA: TGTGCCAGCAGTTTAGCACAGGGTCAGGGTGAAGCTTTCTTT. This gives the protein CASSLAQGQGEAFF.

This chain joins TRBV6-5 and TRBJ2-2; weak D call: TRBD1 (5 bases). CDR1 and CDR2 from the germline V gene are MNHEY and SVGAGI. V dropped 7 bases and J dropped 4 bases, with 10 bases sitting between them. The CDR3 covers 13 residues. The CDR3 DNA is TGTGCCAGCACCCTGACAGCCACCGGGGAGCTGTTTTTT. Translating gives CASTLTATGELFF.

The genes are TRBV7-2 and TRBJ2-3, with D possibly being TRBD1 (5 bases). Trimming removed 2 bases from V and 3 bases from J, with 12 bases in between. CDR1 and CDR2 (germline): SGHTA, FQGNSA. The CDR3 contains 15 residues. The CDR3 spells CASSLYGARTDTQYF. The DNA of the CDR3 is TGTGCCAGCAGCTTATATGGGGCTAGGACAGATACGCAGTATTTT.

This clonotype was picked up many times. The chain employs TRBV25-1 and TRBJ1-1, with D possibly TRBD1 on 6 matching bases. Germline CDR1 MGHDK, CDR2 SYGVNS. The CDR3 covers 14 residues. The V end was cut by 5 bases, the J end by 4 bases, with 14 bases between. This chain's CDR3 is CASSISGGSTEAFF. CDR3 DNA: TGTGCCAGCAGTATCTCGGGGGGCAGCACTGAAGCTTTCTTT.

This clonotype has more than one count but fewer than ten. This chain connects TRBV12-3 or TRBV12-4 to TRBJ2-7; 11 bases are shared with TRBD2. This CDR3 has 14 residues. J lost 3 bases, V lost 5 bases, and 3 bases had no gene match. The chain's CDR3 is CASSPGLAVYEQYF. CDR3 coding DNA: TGTGCCAGCAGTCCGGGACTAGCGGTCTACGAGCAGTACTTC.

This clonotype was counted ten times or more. This chain links TRBV20-1 with TRBJ2-2; D is ambiguous. Trimming shortened V by 6 bases and J by 5 bases, and 16 bases separated the two germline ends. The V gene's germline CDR1 is DFQATT and CDR2 SNEGSKA (reference sequence). CDR3 length equals 14 residues. The CDR3 spells CSAEQARRTGELFF. The CDR3 DNA follows: TGCAGTGCCGAGCAGGCTAGACGAACCGGGGAGCTGTTTTTT.

This chain joins TRBV28 and TRBJ2-7, with no clear D. CDR1 and CDR2 from the germline V gene are MDHEN and SYDVKM. This CDR3 region has 14 residues. Trimming removed 2 bases at V and 4 bases at J, with 12 bases between. This CDR3 reads CASSLRLLDYEQYF. The CDR3 DNA sequence: TGTGCCAGCAGTTTAAGGCTGTTGGATTACGAGCAGTACTTC.